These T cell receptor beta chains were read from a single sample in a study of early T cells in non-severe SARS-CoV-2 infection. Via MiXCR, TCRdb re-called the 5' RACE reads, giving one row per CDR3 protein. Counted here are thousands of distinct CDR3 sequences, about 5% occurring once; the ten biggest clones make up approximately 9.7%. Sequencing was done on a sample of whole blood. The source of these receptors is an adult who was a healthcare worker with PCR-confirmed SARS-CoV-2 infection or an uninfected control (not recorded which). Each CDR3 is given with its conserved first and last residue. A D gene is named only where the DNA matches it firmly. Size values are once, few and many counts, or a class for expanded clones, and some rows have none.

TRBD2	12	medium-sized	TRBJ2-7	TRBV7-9	CASSPGGYEQYF	TGTGCCAGCAGCCCGGGGGGCTACGAGCAGTACTTC
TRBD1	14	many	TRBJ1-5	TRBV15	CATSIGQANQPQHF	TGTGCCACCAGCATTGGACAGGCCAATCAGCCCCAGCATTTT
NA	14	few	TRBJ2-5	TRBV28	CASSIVENQETQYF	TGTGCCAGCAGTATAGTGGAAAACCAAGAGACCCAGTACTTC
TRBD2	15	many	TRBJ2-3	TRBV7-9	CASSLGAGGSPTQYF	TGTGCCAGCAGCTTAGGGGCGGGAGGGTCGCCTACGCAGTATTTT
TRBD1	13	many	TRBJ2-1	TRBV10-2	CASSDRGYNEQFF	TGCGCCAGCAGTGACAGGGGGTACAATGAGCAGTTCTTC
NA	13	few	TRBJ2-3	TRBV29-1	CSVAPTGTDTQYF	TGCAGCGTTGCCCCGACAGGCACAGATACGCAGTATTTT
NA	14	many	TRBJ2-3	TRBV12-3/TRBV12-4	CASSFGVSTDTQYF	TGTGCCAGCAGTTTCGGGGTTAGCACAGATACGCAGTATTTT
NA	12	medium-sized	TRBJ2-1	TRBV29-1	CSVDYTPNEQFF	TGCAGCGTTGATTATACTCCCAATGAGCAGTTCTTC
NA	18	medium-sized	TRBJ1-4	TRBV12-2	CASRLEKRQGRTNEKLFF	TGTGCAAGTCGCTTAGAGAAGCGACAGGGGAGGACTAATGAAAAACTGTTTTTT
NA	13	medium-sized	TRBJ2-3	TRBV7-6	CASSLGPGVTQYF	TGTGCCAGCAGCTTAGGTCCGGGAGTCACGCAGTATTTT
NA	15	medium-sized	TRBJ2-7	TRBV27	CASTTNWRGVYEQYF	TGTGCCAGCACTACTAATTGGAGGGGAGTGTACGAGCAGTACTTC
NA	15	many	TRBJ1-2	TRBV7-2	CASGIAGRLNYGYTF	TGTGCCAGCGGGATCGCGGGGAGGCTTAACTATGGCTACACCTTC
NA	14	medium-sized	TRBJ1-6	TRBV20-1	CSAVRGPADSPLHF	TGCAGCGCGGTACGGGGCCCGGCGGATTCACCCCTCCACTTT
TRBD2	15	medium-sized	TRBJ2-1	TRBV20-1	CSARDGAGDGDEQFF	TGCAGTGCTAGAGATGGAGCGGGAGATGGAGATGAGCAGTTCTTC
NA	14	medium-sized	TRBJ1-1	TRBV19	CASTAGPWDTEAFF	TGTGCCAGTACCGCGGGACCCTGGGACACTGAAGCTTTCTTT
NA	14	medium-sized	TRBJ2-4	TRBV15	CATSPSTAKNIQYF	TGTGCCACCTCCCCTAGTACTGCCAAAAACATTCAGTACTTC
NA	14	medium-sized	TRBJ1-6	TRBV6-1	CASTVTRFGSPLHF	TGTGCCAGCACAGTGACGAGGTTTGGATCACCCCTCCACTTT
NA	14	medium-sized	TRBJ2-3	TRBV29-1	CSVVPRVFTDTQYF	TGCAGCGTTGTACCCAGGGTTTTCACAGATACGCAGTATTTT
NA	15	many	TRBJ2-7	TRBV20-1	CSASVRQNAHYEQYF	TGCAGTGCTAGCGTTCGTCAGAACGCGCACTACGAGCAGTACTTC
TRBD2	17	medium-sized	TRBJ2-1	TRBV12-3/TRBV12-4	CASSGVAGAVGYNEQFF	TGTGCCAGCAGTGGTGTAGCGGGAGCGGTGGGATACAATGAGCAGTTCTTC
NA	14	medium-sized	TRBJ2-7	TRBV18	CASSAGTRAYEQYF	TGTGCCAGCTCAGCCGGGACACGGGCTTACGAGCAGTACTTC
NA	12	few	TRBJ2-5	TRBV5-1	CASSEGGETQYF	TGCGCCAGCAGCGAGGGGGGAGAGACCCAGTACTTC
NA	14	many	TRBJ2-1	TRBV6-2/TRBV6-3	CASSYRQNYNEQFF	TGTGCCAGCAGTTACCGACAGAACTATAATGAGCAGTTCTTC
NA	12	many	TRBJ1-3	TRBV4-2	CASSQEGNTIYF	TGTGCCAGCAGCCAAGAAGGAAACACCATATATTTT
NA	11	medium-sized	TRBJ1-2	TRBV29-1	CSALGKDGYTF	TGCAGCGCCCTAGGGAAGGATGGCTACACCTTC
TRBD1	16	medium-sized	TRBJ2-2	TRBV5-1	CASSLGQGASAGELFF	TGCGCCAGCAGCCTGGGACAGGGGGCTAGCGCCGGGGAGCTGTTTTTT
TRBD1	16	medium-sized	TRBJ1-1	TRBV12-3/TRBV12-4	CASSLARQGMNTEAFF	TGTGCCAGCAGTTTAGCCCGACAGGGAATGAACACTGAAGCTTTCTTT
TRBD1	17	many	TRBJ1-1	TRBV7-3	CASSLRPFGGTGVEAFF	TGTGCCAGCAGCTTAAGGCCATTTGGCGGGACAGGGGTTGAAGCTTTCTTT
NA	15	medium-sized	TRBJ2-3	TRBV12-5	CASGLVYGATDTQYF	TGTGCTAGTGGTTTGGTGTATGGAGCCACAGATACGCAGTATTTT
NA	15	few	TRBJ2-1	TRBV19	CASSIGATGHNEQFF	TGTGCCAGTAGTATAGGGGCGACTGGCCACAATGAGCAGTTCTTC
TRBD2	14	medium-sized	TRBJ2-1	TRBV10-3	CATLSGSLYNEQFF	TGTGCCACCTTAAGCGGGAGTCTCTACAATGAGCAGTTCTTC
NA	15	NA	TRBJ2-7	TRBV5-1	CASSFSGRSSYEQYF	TGCGCCAGCAGCTTCTCGGGGCGGAGTTCCTACGAGCAGTACTTC
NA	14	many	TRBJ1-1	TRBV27	CASSSSWATLKAFF	TGTGCCAGCAGTTCCTCCTGGGCTACACTGAAAGCTTTCTTT
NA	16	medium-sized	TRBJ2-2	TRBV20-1	CSARERRLELSGELFF	TGCAGTGCTAGAGAACGGAGACTGGAACTTTCCGGGGAGCTGTTTTTT
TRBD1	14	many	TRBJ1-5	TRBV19	CASSRDRANQPQHF	TGTGCCAGTAGCCGGGACAGGGCCAATCAGCCCCAGCATTTT
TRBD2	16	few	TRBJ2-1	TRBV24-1	CATSGSGRPRGNEQFF	TGTGCCACCAGTGGTAGCGGGAGGCCCCGGGGCAATGAGCAGTTCTTC
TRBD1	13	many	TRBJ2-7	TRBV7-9	CASRTGELREQYF	TGTGCCAGCAGGACAGGGGAACTACGTGAGCAGTACTTC
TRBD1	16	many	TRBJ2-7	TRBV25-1	CASSEPGQGASAEQYF	TGTGCCAGCAGTGAACCGGGACAGGGGGCGTCTGCCGAGCAGTACTTC
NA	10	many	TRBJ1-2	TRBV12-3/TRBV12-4	CASSLNGYTF	TGTGCCAGCAGTTTAAACGGCTACACCTTC
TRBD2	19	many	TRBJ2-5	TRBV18	CASSPRLLGLAGGQETQYF	TGTGCCAGCTCTCCAAGACTCCTAGGACTAGCGGGGGGACAAGAGACCCAGTACTTC
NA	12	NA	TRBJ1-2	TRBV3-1	CASSRGDGGYTF	TGTGCCAGCAGCCGCGGGGACGGAGGCTACACCTTC
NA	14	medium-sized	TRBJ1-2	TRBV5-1	CASSLSTGAYGYTF	TGCGCCAGCAGCTTGTCAACAGGAGCATATGGCTACACCTTC
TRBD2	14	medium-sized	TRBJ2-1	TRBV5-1	CASSSTSGSYEQFF	TGCGCCAGCAGCTCGACTAGCGGGAGTTATGAGCAGTTCTTC
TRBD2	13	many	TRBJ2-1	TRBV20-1	CSANSGLGNEQFF	TGCAGTGCAAATTCTGGACTAGGCAATGAGCAGTTCTTC
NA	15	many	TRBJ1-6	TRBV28	CATHPPRGRQSPLHF	TGTGCCACCCACCCCCCCAGGGGAAGACAGTCACCCCTCCACTTT
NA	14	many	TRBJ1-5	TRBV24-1	CATSTAGSNQPQHF	TGTGCCACTTCGACGGCCGGGAGCAATCAGCCCCAGCATTTT
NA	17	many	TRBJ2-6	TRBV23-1	CASDTGTYVSAANVLTF	TGCGCCAGCGACACCGGGACCTACGTATCTGCGGCCAACGTCCTGACTTTC
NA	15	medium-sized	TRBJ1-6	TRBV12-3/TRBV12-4	CASSLGWGGRSPLHF	TGTGCCAGCAGTTTAGGGTGGGGCGGACGATCACCCCTCCACTTT
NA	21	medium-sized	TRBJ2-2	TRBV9	CASSVIGSRDGLGGLAGELFF	TGTGCCAGCAGCGTAATCGGTTCGCGGGACGGGTTAGGTGGATTGGCCGGGGAGCTGTTTTTT
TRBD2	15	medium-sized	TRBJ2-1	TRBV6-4	CASSVTSGSWDEQFF	TGTGCCAGCAGCGTGACTAGCGGGAGTTGGGATGAGCAGTTCTTC